This TCR beta chain comes out of a study of T cells after yellow fever vaccination. TCRdb used MiXCR to reprocess the 5' RACE reads, holding one entry per CDR3 protein. This table has around 350,000 distinct CDR3 sequences, under 7.5% appearing once. There are many counts of this clonotype. Germline loops: CDR1 SGHRS, CDR2 YFSETQ. This CDR3 has 16 residues. Trimming removed 3 bases at V and 0 bases at J, with 16 bases between. V is TRBV5-1 and J is TRBJ2-7; D could derive from TRBD1 or TRBD2 (5 bases each). The sequence derives from a man aged 30-40 years who received the YFV17D yellow fever vaccine. The input for sequencing was PBMCs, taken 5 days after the yellow fever booster vaccination. CDR3 amino acids: CASSSFPGLSSYEQYF. In DNA, the CDR3 is TGCGCCAGCAGCTCCTTCCCGGGGCTCAGCTCCTACGAGCAGTACTTC.